What follows is one T cell receptor (beta chain) and its context. Its target is not known. This CDR3 is 13 amino acids long. Germline CDR1 MDHEN, CDR2 SYDVKM. This sample is part of a study of T cells expressing NK-cell markers. Whole-study context: Sorted CD3+CD56-NKG2C+, CD3+CD56+NKG2C+ and CD3+CD56+NKG2C- T cells supplied the TCR beta repertoires. With respect to HCMV, most of the eight sequenced donors were seropositive, and one was seronegative. Notes on the study in general: These same clonotypes (in four donors) also led the CD3+CD56-NKG2C+ fraction.

5'RACE template switching built TCR beta cDNA with unique molecular identifiers. TCRdb re-called the 5' RACE reads, yielding one record per CDR3 amino acid sequence without DNA. In all, the sample yields 20,000 or so distinct CDR3 sequences. V is TRBV28 and J is TRBJ1-2; the D call from TCRdb, TRBD1, cannot be confirmed without DNA. The specimen was blood T cells: a sorted CD56 or NKG2C T cell subset, CD4+ or CD8+ T cells, or bulk PBMC T cells (not recorded which). The TCR sequence derives from a man between 18 and 69 years old in good health. CDR3 protein: CASSPLTGVGYTF.